The rows below give T cell receptor beta chains drawn from one sample of a study of blood T cell repertoires in COVID-19. TCRdb's copy holds only in-frame clones and misses some; the assay was immunoSEQ multiplex PCR. The sample has 60,000 to 75,000 clones; roughly 87% are singletons. Sequences were obtained from peripheral blood. These receptors originate from a man in his forties or fifties with active COVID-19. Each CDR3 is given with its conserved first and last residue. The order of the fields is clone size, V gene, J gene, D gene, CDR3 protein, CDR3 DNA. D genes are given only for firm matches. Clone size is stated in some rows and not others, as once, few, many or a class when expanded.

.	TRBV24-1	TRBJ1-2	.	CATSEGGRTRDGYTF	TGTGCCACCAGTGAAGGAGGACGCACGAGGGATGGCTACACCTTC
.	TRBV30	TRBJ2-1	.	CAWAPPQFF	TGTGCCTGGGCCCCCCCACAGTTCTTC
.	TRBV3-1/TRBV3-2	TRBJ1-2	TRBD1	CASSQRDRAGYGYTF	TGTGCCAGCAGCCAAAGGGACAGGGCAGGCTATGGCTACACCTTC
.	TRBV28	TRBJ1-4	.	CASSLAGGENEKLFF	TGTGCCAGCAGTTTAGCGGGGGGAGAAAATGAAAAACTGTTTTTT
.	TRBV2	TRBJ1-6	.	CASSVGDSPLHF	TGTGCCAGCAGTGTAGGGGATTCACCCCTCCACTTT
.	TRBV28	TRBJ2-7	.	CASSLFGAGPNEQYF	TGTGCCAGCAGTTTATTTGGGGCAGGGCCCAACGAGCAGTACTTC
.	TRBV19	TRBJ2-6	.	CASRPGGRSGANVLTF	TGTGCCAGTAGGCCCGGAGGTCGCTCTGGGGCCAACGTCCTGACTTTC
.	TRBV12-3/TRBV12-4	TRBJ2-7	TRBD1	CASSPTGAYEQYF	TGTGCCAGCAGTCCGACAGGGGCCTACGAGCAGTACTTC
.	TRBV21-1	TRBJ1-5	.	CASSTPPNRGGQPQHF	TGTGCCAGCAGCACACCCCCCAACAGGGGCGGTCAGCCCCAGCATTTT
.	TRBV3-1/TRBV3-2	TRBJ1-1	.	CASSQDGREEAFF	TGTGCCAGCAGCCAAGATGGGCGGGAGGAAGCTTTCTTT
once	TRBV28	TRBJ1-3	TRBD1	CASSGGAGTATNTIYF	TGTGCCAGCAGTGGCGGGGCCGGGACAGCGACGAACACCATATATTTT
.	TRBV27	TRBJ2-5	TRBD1	CASSLSLGTGEETQYF	TGTGCCAGCAGTTTATCACTGGGGACAGGGGAAGAGACCCAGTACTTC
once	TRBV27	TRBJ2-1	TRBD1	CASVTGDNEQFF	TGTGCCAGCGTAACAGGGGACAATGAGCAGTTCTTC
.	TRBV6-2/TRBV6-3	TRBJ2-3	TRBD2	CASSPGLGTSTDTQYF	TGTGCCAGCAGTCCGGGACTAGGGACTAGCACAGATACGCAGTATTTT
.	TRBV19	TRBJ2-7	.	CASSISPRGAYEQYF	TGTGCCAGTAGTATAAGCCCCCGGGGGGCATACGAGCAGTACTTC
.	TRBV9	TRBJ2-1	.	CASSVVGVAEQFF	TGTGCCAGCAGCGTAGTGGGAGTAGCAGAGCAGTTCTTC
once	TRBV19	TRBJ2-7	TRBD1	CASSIRTGQGMYEQYF	TGTGCCAGTAGTATACGAACGGGACAGGGGATGTACGAGCAGTACTTC
.	TRBV7-2	TRBJ1-1	.	CASSAVGLSVAFF	TGTGCCAGCAGCGCCGTAGGACTGAGCGTAGCTTTCTTT
.	TRBV15	TRBJ1-6	TRBD1	CATSRTWDRQYSPLHF	TGTGCCACCAGCAGAACTTGGGACAGGCAATATTCACCCCTCCACTTT
.	TRBV5-1	TRBJ2-2	TRBD1	CASSAQGAGGELFF	TGCGCCAGCAGCGCGCAGGGGGCCGGCGGGGAGCTGTTTTTT
.	TRBV28	TRBJ2-5	.	CASSSTGSHETQYF	TGTGCCAGCAGTAGTACAGGGTCTCACGAGACCCAGTACTTC
.	TRBV4-3	TRBJ2-7	TRBD2	CASSQAAGGSSYEQYF	TGCGCCAGCAGCCAAGCGGCGGGAGGTTCGTCCTACGAGCAGTACTTC
.	TRBV21-1	TRBJ2-2	.	CVSGIPGELFF	TGTGTTTCGGGGATCCCCGGGGAGCTGTTTTTT
.	TRBV3-1/TRBV3-2	TRBJ2-3	TRBD2	CASSQAGVAGEDTQYF	TGTGCCAGCAGCCAAGCCGGGGTAGCGGGAGAAGATACGCAGTATTTT
medium-sized	TRBV28	TRBJ1-1	.	CASSVENTEAFF	TGTGCCAGCAGTGTAGAGAACACTGAAGCTTTCTTT
.	TRBV5-1	TRBJ2-1	TRBD2	CASSYLTAGVGQFF	TGCGCCAGCAGCTACCTAACAGCGGGAGTGGGGCAGTTCTTC
few	TRBV9	TRBJ1-6	TRBD1	CASSAGTVAYDSPLHF	TGTGCCAGCAGCGCCGGGACAGTGGCTTATGATTCACCCCTCCACTTT
.	TRBV5-1	TRBJ2-1	TRBD2	CASSLMWLAGGTYNEQFF	TGCGCCAGCAGCTTGATGTGGCTAGCGGGGGGAACCTACAATGAGCAGTTCTTC
once	TRBV30	TRBJ1-2	TRBD1	CAWSGHPRDRAIYGYTF	TGTGCCTGGAGTGGTCACCCCCGGGACAGGGCGATCTATGGCTACACCTTC
.	TRBV13	TRBJ2-2	.	CASSPPGGGTTGELFF	TGTGCCAGCAGCCCCCCGGGTGGCGGAACCACCGGGGAGCTGTTTTTT
.	TRBV19	TRBJ2-1	TRBD2	CASSHSTSVYNEQFF	TGTGCCAGTAGTCATTCGACTAGCGTCTACAATGAGCAGTTCTTC
.	TRBV2	TRBJ2-5	TRBD2	CASNQRGETQYF	TGTGCCAGCAATCAGCGGGGAGAGACCCAGTACTTC
.	TRBV7-8	TRBJ2-7	TRBD1	CASSTRDSSYEQYF	TGTGCCAGCAGCACAAGGGACAGCTCCTACGAGCAGTACTTC
once	TRBV7-4	TRBJ2-7	.	CASSRSHSYEQYF	TGTGCCAGCAGCCGTAGTCACTCCTACGAGCAGTACTTC
.	TRBV6-4	TRBJ2-2	TRBD2	CASSDSSGSTGELFF	TGTGCCAGCAGTGACTCTAGCGGGAGCACCGGGGAGCTGTTTTTT
.	TRBV5-8	TRBJ2-3	TRBD2	CASSSGLALSTDTQYF	TGTGCCAGCAGCTCGGGACTAGCGTTGAGCACAGATACGCAGTATTTT
.	TRBV28	TRBJ2-5	.	CASRLLGVTGETQYF	TGTGCCAGCAGACTCCTCGGGGTAACGGGGGAGACCCAGTACTTC
.	TRBV28	TRBJ1-2	TRBD1	CASSRGQGMDYGYTF	TGTGCCAGCAGTAGGGGACAGGGGATGGACTATGGCTACACCTTC
.	TRBV27	TRBJ2-3	.	CASKPGVRTDTQYF	TGTGCCAGCAAGCCGGGAGTACGGACAGATACGCAGTATTTT
.	TRBV19	TRBJ2-1	TRBD2	CASSRGLAGRHDEQFF	TGTGCCAGTAGTAGGGGACTAGCGGGGCGCCATGATGAGCAGTTCTTC
.	TRBV25-1	TRBJ2-1	.	CASSERSPYNEQFF	TGTGCCAGCAGTGAGCGGTCACCCTACAATGAGCAGTTCTTC
.	TRBV4-2	TRBJ1-2	.	CASSQDLGYGYTF	TGTGCCAGCAGCCAAGATCTCGGCTATGGCTACACCTTC
.	TRBV7-3	TRBJ2-1	.	CASSLTFGGRMNEQFF	TGTGCCAGCAGTCTTACATTCGGGGGAAGGATGAATGAGCAGTTCTTC
.	TRBV29-1	TRBJ1-2	TRBD1	CSVAMTGRFDGYTF	TGCAGCGTTGCGATGACAGGGAGGTTTGATGGCTACACCTTC